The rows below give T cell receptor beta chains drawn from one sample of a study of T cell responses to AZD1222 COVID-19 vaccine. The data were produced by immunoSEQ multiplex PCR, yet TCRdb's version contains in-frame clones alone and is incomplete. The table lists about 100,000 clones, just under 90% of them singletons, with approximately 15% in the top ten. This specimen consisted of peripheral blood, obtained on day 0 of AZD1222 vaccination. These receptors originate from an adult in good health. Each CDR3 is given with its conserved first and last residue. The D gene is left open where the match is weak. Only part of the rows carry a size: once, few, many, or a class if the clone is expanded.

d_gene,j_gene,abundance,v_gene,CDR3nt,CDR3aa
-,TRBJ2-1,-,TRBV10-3,TGTGCCATCAGGGGACAAGACTCCTACAATGAGCAGTTCTTC,CAIRGQDSYNEQFF
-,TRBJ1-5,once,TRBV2,TGTGCCAGCAGTGAATACGGGGGTGGCAATCAGCCCCAGCATTTT,CASSEYGGGNQPQHF
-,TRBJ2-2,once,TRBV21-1,TGTGCCAGCAGAAGACAGGGGGCTATTCCCGGGGAGCTGTTTTTT,CASRRQGAIPGELFF
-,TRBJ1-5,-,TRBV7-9,TGTGCCAGCAGCTTGACGGGGGGTGCGCAGCCCCAGCATTTT,CASSLTGGAQPQHF
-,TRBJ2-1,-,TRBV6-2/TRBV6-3,TGTGCCAGCAGTTACCCCCCGCTCAATGAGCAGTTCTTC,CASSYPPLNEQFF
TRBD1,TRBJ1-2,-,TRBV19,TGTGCCAGTAGTATTGAACAGGGGTACTATGGCTACACCTTC,CASSIEQGYYGYTF
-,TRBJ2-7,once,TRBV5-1,TGCGCCAGCAGCGGGACCGGGGGCTCCGACGAGCAGTACTTC,CASSGTGGSDEQYF
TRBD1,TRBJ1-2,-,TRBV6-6,TGTGCCAGCAGTCCCTCGCCGGGACAGGGAAGTGTTAGCTATGGCTACACCTTC,CASSPSPGQGSVSYGYTF
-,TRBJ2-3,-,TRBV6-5,TGTGCCAGTGTAGGGGGCACAGATACGCAGTATTTT,CASVGGTDTQYF
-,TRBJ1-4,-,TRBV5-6,TGTGCCAGCACGGTAGGCTCAGTGAATGAAAAACTGTTTTTT,CASTVGSVNEKLFF
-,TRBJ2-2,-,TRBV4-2,TGTGCCAGCAGCCAAGGAGGCGGGACCCCATACACCGGGGAGCTGTTTTTT,CASSQGGGTPYTGELFF
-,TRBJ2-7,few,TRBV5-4,TGTGCCAGCAGCCGAGGGGCCGGGACGGACACCTACGAGCAGTACTTC,CASSRGAGTDTYEQYF
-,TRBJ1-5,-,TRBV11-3,TGTGCCAGCAGCCTGGGGGGGCAGCCCCAGCATTTT,CASSLGGQPQHF
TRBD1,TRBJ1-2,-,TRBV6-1,TGTGCCAGCAGTGAAAGGGACAGGCGTATAACGAATGGCTACACCTTC,CASSERDRRITNGYTF
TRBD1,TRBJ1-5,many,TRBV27,TGTGCCAGCAGTTTTTCAGGGGGCGATCAGCCCCAGCATTTT,CASSFSGGDQPQHF
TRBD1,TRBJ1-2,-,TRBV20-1,TGCAGTCCTAGTGGGACAGGGGCCCCCGGCTACACCTTC,CSPSGTGAPGYTF
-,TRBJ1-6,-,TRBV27,TGTGCCAGCAGCCTCTCTCGGCCGTCACCCCTCCACTTT,CASSLSRPSPLHF
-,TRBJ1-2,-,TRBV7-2,TGTGCCAGCAGCCCCCTGCTGGCAGCTAACTATGGCTACACCTTC,CASSPLLAANYGYTF
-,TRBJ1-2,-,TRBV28,TGTGCCAGCAGTTTGACGGGCTATGGCTACACCTTC,CASSLTGYGYTF
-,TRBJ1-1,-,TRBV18,TGTGCCAGCTCACCACACAGGGTGGATCGGGCTGAAGCTTTCTTT,CASSPHRVDRAEAFF
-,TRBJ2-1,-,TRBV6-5,TGTGCCAGTAGTATTTACAATGAGCAGTTCTTC,CASSIYNEQFF
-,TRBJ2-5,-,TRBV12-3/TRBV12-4,TGTGCCAGCAGTTTCGGGATTCAAGAGACCCAGTACTTC,CASSFGIQETQYF
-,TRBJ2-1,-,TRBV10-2,TGCGCCAGCAGTGAACCTGGGCTACAGTTTAGGCAGTTCTTC,CASSEPGLQFRQFF